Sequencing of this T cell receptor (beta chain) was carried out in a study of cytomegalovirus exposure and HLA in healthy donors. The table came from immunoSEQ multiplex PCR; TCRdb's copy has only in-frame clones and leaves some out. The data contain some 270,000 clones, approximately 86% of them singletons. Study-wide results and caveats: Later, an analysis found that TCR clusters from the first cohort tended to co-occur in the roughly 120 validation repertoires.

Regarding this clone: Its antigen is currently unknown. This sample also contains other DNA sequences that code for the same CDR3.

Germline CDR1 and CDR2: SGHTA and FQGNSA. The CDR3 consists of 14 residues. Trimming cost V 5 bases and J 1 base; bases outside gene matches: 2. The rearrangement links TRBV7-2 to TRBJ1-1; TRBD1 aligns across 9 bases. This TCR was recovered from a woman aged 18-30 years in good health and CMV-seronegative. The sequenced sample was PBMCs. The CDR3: CASSPGQGNTEAFF. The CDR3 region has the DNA TGTGCCAGCAGCCCGGGACAGGGGAACACTGAAGCTTTCTTT.